The subject of this entry is one TCR beta chain. It lacks a known antigen. No base-level quality is on record; no much larger clone is a single base apart. The entry originates in a study of immune aging and cytomegalovirus after organ transplant (dated by TCRdb to the early 2020s). With respect to the entire study: Every transplant recipient was given three-drug immunosuppression consisting of prednisone, tacrolimus, and mycophenolate. Broader findings and caveats from the paper: TEMRA cells made up a larger share of large clones, and the seven largest clones (roughly 1,900 cells) gained aged and TEMRA cells while losing TCM cells. Aged-phenotype cells increased post-transplant regardless of clone size, earlier in large clones (days 200-264) than small clones, following viremia. Because CD57 was not measured in the sequencing data, a conservative gene-based aging definition was used instead.

The sample's time point label is to be understood as: five sample-tagged time points from pre-transplant (day -1) to day 368 post-transplant, pooled. After thawing, PBMC were stimulated with a CMV IE-1 overlapping peptide library for 12 to 13 hours, with no transport inhibitors added. After thawing, cells were rested overnight and were then stimulated in R10 medium with CD28/CD49d costimulation. The IE-1 peptide library was made up of 15-amino-acid peptides, each overlapping by 11 amino acids. Samples from each time point were barcoded using BD Single-Cell Multiplexing Kit Sample Tags, then pooled and stained with sorting antibodies plus oligo-conjugated anti-CD45RA. A BD FACSAria III was used to sort CMV-responsive CD8+CD137+ and CD4+CD154+ T cells at 4-way purity. EDTA vacutainers were used to collect blood, which was then processed with a Ficoll gradient within 1-24 hours. The CDR3 goes from the cysteine to the phenylalanine over 14 residues. Just the 42-base CDR3 DNA is kept, in frame starting at base 1. From V the trimming removes 3 bases and from J it removes 5 bases, while the gene matches leave 5 bases of the junction unaccounted for. CDR1 and CDR2 are drawn from the germline V gene: SGHRS, YFSETQ.

Receptors were amplified or captured by single-cell sequencing. For sequencing, an Illumina NovaSeq 6000 was employed. The BD Rhapsody Targeted mRNA and AbSeq Reagent Kit, in a microwell format, was used for cell capture and library preparation. Libraries covered TCR, sample tags, AbSeq, and targeted mRNA from the Human T-Cell Expression Panel plus custom TOX and TOX2 primers. Sequencing of the libraries was performed on an Illumina NovaSeq. The authors' analysis ran thus. The analysis covered approximately 9,900 cells in total, of which some 6,900 were CD8 T cells and about 4,500 were CD8 T cells with an identifiable TCR CDR3. On the Seven Bridges Genomics platform, raw data were run through the BD Rhapsody Targeted Analysis Pipeline with V(D)J processing. Quality control, Sample Tag demultiplexing with Lex-BDSMK, clone identification with VDJ Explorer, and Seurat clustering were all done in SeqGeq 1.6.0. A clone was considered non-expanded if it made up <1% of CD8 T cells, and considered a clonal expansion if it made up >2.5% of the sample. The public reads were run again by TCRdb, first through fastp at Q25 and then through MiXCR, and only productive beta chains were kept. Rows are combined by CDR3 protein, so each entry shows the most common genes and DNA. The V and J calls and clone size come from TCRdb's table, not from the authors' own analysis. The sample table records approximately 22,000 distinct CDR3 sequences; around 33% of these occur just once. The top ten hold less than 30% of the sample.

The chain couples TRBV5-1 to TRBJ2-5; 9 bases in the junction line up with TRBD1. The TCR comes from a female donor who had a heart transplant and CMV viremia. The sequencing here drew on CMV peptide-activated CD4+ and CD8+ T cells sorted from blood, taken at five time points, pooled. The cell subset or site label for this specimen denotes: sorted CD8+CD137+ and CD4+CD154+ T cells after more than 9 h CMV IE-1 peptide stimulation. Read as DNA, the sequence is TGCGCCAGCAGCTCAACCGGGACAGGGGAGACCCAGTACTTC. It is translated as CASSSTGTGETQYF.